This T cell receptor (beta chain) emerged from a study of identical twins. The germline V and J ends were trimmed by 6 bases and 9 bases, with 14 bases remaining between them. CDR1 is DFQATT, CDR2 SNEGSKA, per germline (reference sequence). This CDR3 is built from 11 residues. In its sample, this clonotype was seen many times. MiXCR was run by TCRdb on the 5' RACE reads, yielding one entry per CDR3 protein. The sample has 600,000 to 800,000 distinct CDR3 sequences; 21% are singletons. The sample was also linked to a second study, of T cells expressing NK-cell markers. As that study records: Seven of the eight sequenced donors were HCMV-seropositive; one was seronegative. Of the CD8+ T cell pool in roughly 6 donors, about 1.0-8% was accounted for by dominant NKG2C+ clonotypes.

This TCR was sampled from a woman aged 18 to 35 in good health. The chain combines TRBV20-1 with TRBJ2-5; a possible D gene is TRBD2 (6 bases). What was sequenced was PBMCs. Here the CDR3 DNA reads TGCAGTGCGTCGGGGGACGGGGCCCAGTACTTC. This translates into CSASGDGAQYF.